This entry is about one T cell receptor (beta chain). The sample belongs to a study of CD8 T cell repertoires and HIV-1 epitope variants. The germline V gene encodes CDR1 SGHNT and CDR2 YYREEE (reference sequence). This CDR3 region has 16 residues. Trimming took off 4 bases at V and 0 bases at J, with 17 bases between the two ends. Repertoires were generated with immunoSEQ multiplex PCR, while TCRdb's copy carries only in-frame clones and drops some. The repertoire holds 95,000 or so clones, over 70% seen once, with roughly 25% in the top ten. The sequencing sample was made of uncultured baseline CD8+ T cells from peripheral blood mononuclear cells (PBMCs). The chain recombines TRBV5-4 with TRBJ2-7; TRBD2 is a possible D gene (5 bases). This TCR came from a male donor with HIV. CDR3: CASSKVTTTVSYEQYF. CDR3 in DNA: TGTGCCAGCAGCAAGGTAACGACTACAGTCTCCTACGAGCAGTACTTC.